These T cell receptor beta chains were read from a single sample in a study of T cell repertoires in cytomegalovirus infection. TCRdb reprocessed the reads via MiXCR and lists one record per CDR3 protein. The data hold about 920,000 distinct CDR3 sequences, with about a third observed a single time. For these receptors, no antigen is known. The sample here was cultured CD8+ T cells from PBMCs, taken from culture after CMV antigen stimulation. The receptors were gathered from a human donor in good health (CMV status not recorded). Some clones in this sample may be carry-over from other donors' samples. Each CDR3 is given with its conserved first and last residue. A D gene is named only where the DNA matches it firmly. The size field is filled for only some rows; it gives once, few, many or a size class.

cdr3_aa: CASSLGAGGYTDTQYF; cdr3_nt: TGTGCCAGCAGCCTAGGAGCGGGGGGGTACACAGATACGCAGTATTTT; d_call: TRBD2; j_call: TRBJ2-3; v_call: TRBV7-3; clone_size: many
cdr3_aa: CASSLDPKTQYF; cdr3_nt: TGTGCCAGCAGCTTAGATCCAAAGACCCAGTACTTC; d_call: NA; j_call: TRBJ2-5; v_call: TRBV11-2; clone_size: few
cdr3_aa: CASSYSTGDAYEQYF; cdr3_nt: TGTGCCAGCAGTTACAGCACAGGGGATGCCTACGAGCAGTACTTC; d_call: TRBD1; j_call: TRBJ2-7; v_call: TRBV6-5; clone_size: once
cdr3_aa: CASSQDNYEQYF; cdr3_nt: TGTGCCAGCAGCCAGGACAACTACGAGCAGTACTTC; d_call: NA; j_call: TRBJ2-7; v_call: TRBV14; clone_size: NA
cdr3_aa: CASSWHREEPQHF; cdr3_nt: TGTGCCAGCAGTTGGCACCGGGAAGAGCCCCAGCATTTT; d_call: NA; j_call: TRBJ1-5; v_call: TRBV6-5; clone_size: NA
cdr3_aa: CASSPRMSGEQFSDTQYF; cdr3_nt: TGTGCCAGCAGCCCCAGGATGTCAGGGGAGCAATTCTCAGATACGCAGTATTTT; d_call: NA; j_call: TRBJ2-3; v_call: TRBV27; clone_size: NA
cdr3_aa: CASGFSGGRIEAFF; cdr3_nt: TGTGCCAGCGGCTTTTCGGGGGGGCGCATAGAAGCTTTCTTT; d_call: NA; j_call: TRBJ1-1; v_call: TRBV5-3; clone_size: NA
cdr3_aa: CASSLEPDRPDQETQYF; cdr3_nt: TGTGCCAGCAGCCTCGAACCTGACAGGCCTGACCAAGAGACCCAGTACTTC; d_call: NA; j_call: TRBJ2-5; v_call: TRBV5-5; clone_size: NA
cdr3_aa: CASSQVAGPRGNQYF; cdr3_nt: TGTGCCAGCAGCCAAGTAGCGGGGCCTCGGGGGAACCAGTACTTC; d_call: TRBD2; j_call: TRBJ2-5; v_call: TRBV4-2; clone_size: few
cdr3_aa: CASRPPYDNTIYF; cdr3_nt: TGTGCCAGCAGGCCTCCCTACGACAACACCATATATTTT; d_call: NA; j_call: TRBJ1-3; v_call: TRBV7-6; clone_size: NA
cdr3_aa: CASSQWLAEGNEQFF; cdr3_nt: TGCGCCAGCAGCCAGTGGCTAGCGGAGGGAAATGAGCAGTTCTTC; d_call: TRBD2; j_call: TRBJ2-1; v_call: TRBV4-1; clone_size: few
cdr3_aa: CASSARENSPLHF; cdr3_nt: TGCGCCAGCAGTGCGCGGGAAAATTCACCCCTCCACTTT; d_call: NA; j_call: TRBJ1-6; v_call: TRBV10-1; clone_size: few
cdr3_aa: CASSPVKRGAWTGELFF; cdr3_nt: TGTGCCAGCAGTCCGGTAAAGCGGGGGGCGTGGACCGGGGAGCTGTTTTTT; d_call: TRBD2; j_call: TRBJ2-2; v_call: TRBV2; clone_size: few
cdr3_aa: CASSWGSGTDTQYF; cdr3_nt: TGTGCCAGCAGTTGGGGGTCTGGCACAGATACGCAGTATTTT; d_call: NA; j_call: TRBJ2-3; v_call: TRBV27; clone_size: NA
cdr3_aa: CAGSQTSGGSGANVLTF; cdr3_nt: TGTGCCGGCAGCCAGACTAGCGGGGGCTCTGGGGCCAACGTCCTGACTTTC; d_call: TRBD2; j_call: TRBJ2-6; v_call: TRBV12-3/TRBV12-4; clone_size: NA
cdr3_aa: CASIEQGLNTGELFF; cdr3_nt: TGTGCCAGCATAGAGCAGGGGTTGAACACCGGGGAGCTGTTTTTT; d_call: NA; j_call: TRBJ2-2; v_call: TRBV5-6; clone_size: NA
cdr3_aa: CASSSRQGLLYSNQPQHF; cdr3_nt: TGTGCCAGCAGTTCTCGACAGGGGCTGCTTTATAGCAATCAGCCCCAGCATTTT; d_call: TRBD1; j_call: TRBJ1-5; v_call: TRBV27; clone_size: few
cdr3_aa: CASSQEVRTSGGGNNEQFF; cdr3_nt: TGCGCCAGCAGCCAAGAGGTTAGGACTAGCGGGGGGGGGAACAATGAGCAGTTCTTC; d_call: TRBD2; j_call: TRBJ2-1; v_call: TRBV4-3; clone_size: few
cdr3_aa: CASSLSLLQDTEAFF; cdr3_nt: TGTGCCAGCAGCTTATCCCTTCTCCAGGACACTGAAGCTTTCTTT; d_call: NA; j_call: TRBJ1-1; v_call: TRBV7-3; clone_size: few
cdr3_aa: CATSDPDTDEAFF; cdr3_nt: TGTGCCACCAGTGATCCTGACACCGATGAAGCTTTCTTT; d_call: NA; j_call: TRBJ1-1; v_call: TRBV24-1; clone_size: NA
cdr3_aa: CASSQEYSLEEQFF; cdr3_nt: TGTGCCAGCAGCCAGGAGTACTCACTAGAGGAGCAGTTCTTC; d_call: NA; j_call: TRBJ2-1; v_call: TRBV12-3/TRBV12-4; clone_size: many
cdr3_aa: CASSIGGDFDQPQHF; cdr3_nt: TGTGCCAGTAGTATAGGCGGGGACTTTGATCAGCCCCAGCATTTT; d_call: NA; j_call: TRBJ1-5; v_call: TRBV19; clone_size: few
cdr3_aa: CASSQDPWGGGDYGYTF; cdr3_nt: TGCGCCAGCAGCCAAGACCCCTGGGGGGGTGGGGACTATGGCTACACCTTC; d_call: NA; j_call: TRBJ1-2; v_call: TRBV4-1; clone_size: NA
cdr3_aa: CASSYTDYEQFF; cdr3_nt: TGTGCCAGCAGTTACACAGACTATGAGCAGTTCTTC; d_call: NA; j_call: TRBJ2-1; v_call: TRBV6-2/TRBV6-3; clone_size: NA
cdr3_aa: CASSLFKGQTTDTQYF; cdr3_nt: TGTGCCAGCAGCCTATTTAAGGGACAGACCACAGATACGCAGTATTTT; d_call: TRBD1; j_call: TRBJ2-3; v_call: TRBV6-6; clone_size: NA
cdr3_aa: CASSITGDTGELFF; cdr3_nt: TGTGCCAGTAGTATCACAGGGGACACCGGGGAGCTGTTTTTT; d_call: TRBD1; j_call: TRBJ2-2; v_call: TRBV19; clone_size: NA